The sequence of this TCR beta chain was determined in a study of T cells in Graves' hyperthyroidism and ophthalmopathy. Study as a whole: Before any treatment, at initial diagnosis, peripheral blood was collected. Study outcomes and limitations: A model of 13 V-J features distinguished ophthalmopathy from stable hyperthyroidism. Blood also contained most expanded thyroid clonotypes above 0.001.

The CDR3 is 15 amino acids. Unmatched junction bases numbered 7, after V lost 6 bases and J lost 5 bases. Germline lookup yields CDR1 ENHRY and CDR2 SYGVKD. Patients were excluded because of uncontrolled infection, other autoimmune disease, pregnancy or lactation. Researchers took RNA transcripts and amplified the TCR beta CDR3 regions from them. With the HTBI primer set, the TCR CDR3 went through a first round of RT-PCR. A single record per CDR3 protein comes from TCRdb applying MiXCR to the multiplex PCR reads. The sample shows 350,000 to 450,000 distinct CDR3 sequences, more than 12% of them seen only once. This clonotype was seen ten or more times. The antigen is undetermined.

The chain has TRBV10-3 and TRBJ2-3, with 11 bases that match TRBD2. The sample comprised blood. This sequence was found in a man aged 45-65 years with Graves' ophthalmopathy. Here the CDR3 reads CAIRRTSGSGDTQYF. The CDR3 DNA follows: TGTGCCATCAGACGTACTAGCGGGAGTGGAGATACGCAGTATTTT.